A few counts support the clone carrying this T cell receptor (beta chain). Its antigen is unidentified. This CDR3 is built from 13 residues. Germline CDR1 SEHNR, CDR2 FQNEAQ (reference sequence). The V gene lost 5 bases and the J gene lost 4 bases, with 12 bases spanning the gap. This entry belongs to a study of early T cells in non-severe SARS-CoV-2 infection. Study conclusions and caveats: The study's VDJdb matching favored anti-spike CD8 responses and missed private and CD4 specificities.

Attachment of unique molecular identifiers to individual cDNA molecules was performed. TCRdb analysed the 5' RACE reads with MiXCR anew, one entry per CDR3 protein. This table has 75,000 to 100,000 distinct CDR3 sequences, approximately 16% appearing once. J is TRBJ2-7 and V is TRBV7-9, with D possibly matching TRBD2 (6 bases). The receptor was derived from an adult who was a healthcare worker with PCR-confirmed SARS-CoV-2 infection or an uninfected control (not recorded which). What was sequenced was whole blood. CDR3 amino acids: CASSIGDWYEQYF. The CDR3 bases are TGTGCCAGCAGCATAGGGGACTGGTACGAGCAGTACTTC.